Presented here are 18 T cell receptor beta chains from one specimen sequenced in a study of T cell responses to AZD1222 COVID-19 vaccine. TCRdb keeps only in-frame clones here, not all; method: immunoSEQ multiplex PCR. The data show 57,000 or so clones, with 76% seen just once and 11% to 15% held by the top ten. The sequencing here drew on peripheral blood, taken on day 0 of AZD1222 vaccination. Source of these receptors: an adult in good health.

The chain uses TRBV6-8 and TRBJ2-5; D is unresolved. Deletions cut 7 bases from V and 5 bases from J, with 14 bases between. This CDR3 has 13 residues. Germline assignment: CDR1 MNHGY and CDR2 SAAAGT. The CDR3 bases are TGTGCCAGCACCCGTAGGGTCTCGGAGACCCAGTACTTC. Translation gives CASTRRVSETQYF.

The V gene is TRBV6-5, the J gene TRBJ1-1, with D possibly matching TRBD1 (5 bases). The ends were cut back, 4 bases at V and 2 bases at J, with 14 bases in the middle. Germline CDR1 MNHEY, CDR2 SVGAGI. This CDR3 is built from 15 residues. The CDR3 bases are TGTGCCAGCAGTTTAACCCAGACAGCCAACACTGAAGCTTTCTTT. Translated, it gives CASSLTQTANTEAFF.

This clone was detected a few times. This chain connects TRBV5-6 to TRBJ1-2, with TRBD1 as a possible D gene (5 bases). CDR1 SGHDT and CDR2 YYEEEE come from the germline V gene. The CDR3 is 14 amino acids. Trimming pared 2 bases from V and 4 bases from J, leaving 12 bases between. CDR3 protein: CASSFIQGPYGYTF. The CDR3 region has the DNA TGTGCCAGCAGCTTTATCCAGGGCCCCTATGGCTACACCTTC. The full variable domain, rest sourced from reference TRBV5-6 and TRBJ1-2, is DAGVTQSPTHLIKTRGQQVTLRCSPKSGHDTVSWYQQALGQGPQFIFQYYEEEERQRGNFPDRFSGHQFPNYSSELNVNALLLGDSALYLCASSFIQGPYGYTFGSGTRLTVV.

The J gene is TRBJ2-7, the V gene TRBV5-6; tentative D call: TRBD2 (5 bases). The germline gives CDR1 SGHDT, CDR2 YYEEEE. CDR3 size: 15 residues. Trimming removed 4 bases from V and 0 bases from J, with 14 bases in between. The CDR3 bases are TGTGCCAGCAGCACGTGGACTTTGAGCTCCTACGAGCAGTACTTC. Translation gives CASSTWTLSSYEQYF.

The chain employs TRBV2 and TRBJ1-5; D gene unclear. V was trimmed by 6 bases and J by 3 bases, leaving 6 bases between them. There are 12 residues in the CDR3. Germline V gives CDR1 SNHLY, CDR2 FYNNEI. CDR3 sequence (DNA): TGTGCCAGCAGGACTTTCAATCAGCCCCAGCATTTT. Amino acid sequence: CASRTFNQPQHF. Looking up the rest from reference TRBV2 and TRBJ1-5 gives the full variable domain: EPEVTQTPSHQVTQMGQEVILRCVPISNHLYFYWYRQILGQKVEFLVSFYNNEISEKSEIFDDQFSVERPDGSNFTLKIRSTKLEDSAMYFCASRTFNQPQHFGDGTRLSIL.

Only one count was recorded for this clone. V usage is TRBV7-9 and J usage is TRBJ2-7; D possibly corresponds to TRBD1 (6 bases). The germline CDR1 and CDR2 sequences are SEHNR and FQNEAQ (reference sequence). Trimming pared 5 bases from V and 2 bases from J, leaving 13 bases between. There are 14 residues in the CDR3. Here the CDR3 DNA reads TGTGCCAGCAGCATCAGGGGAACCGCCTACGAGCAGTACTTC. Its protein product is CASSIRGTAYEQYF.

This sequence joins TRBV18 and TRBJ2-6, with D perhaps matching TRBD2 (5 bases). The germline gives CDR1 KGHSH, CDR2 LQKENI. The CDR3 is 16 residues long. V lost 3 bases to trimming and J lost 1 base, with 10 bases between them. CDR3 loop: CASSPAAGSGANVLTF. The CDR3 coding sequence is TGTGCCAGCTCACCCGCGGCGGGTTCTGGGGCCAACGTCCTGACTTTC.

The chain carries TRBV28 and TRBJ1-4; D gene ambiguous. This CDR3 has 13 residues. V was shortened by 8 bases and J by 3 bases, with 10 bases between the two germline ends. Germline-derived CDR1 and CDR2 are MDHEN and SYDVKM. CDR3 nucleotides: TGTGCCAGCCGGGATGGGGCTAATGAAAAACTGTTTTTT. Translating it yields CASRDGANEKLFF.

Only a few counts were recorded for this clone. The sample holds other DNA sequences that translate to the same CDR3. As DNA, the CDR3 is TGTGCCAGCAGTCCCCCCGGAAGCTACGAGCAGTACTTC. Its translation: CASSPPGSYEQYF. V and J are TRBV12-3 or TRBV12-4 and TRBJ2-7; D unclear. The V end was cut by 5 bases, the J end by 3 bases, with 11 bases between. This CDR3 has 13 residues.

The CDR3, as DNA: TGTGCCAGCAGCTTAGTGCAGGGCGGGAATGAGCAGTTCTTC. It is translated as CASSLVQGGNEQFF. The J gene is TRBJ2-1, the V gene TRBV7-2; D tentatively fits TRBD1 or TRBD2 (5 bases each). Germline CDR1 SGHTA, CDR2 FQGNSA. Trimming left V 1 base short and J 7 bases short, with 11 bases between. The length of the CDR3 is 14 residues.

This sequence joins TRBV18 and TRBJ1-2; 7 nucleotides agree with TRBD1. With V trimmed by 6 bases and J by 6 bases, 7 bases remained unmatched. This CDR3 region has 13 residues. Germline-derived CDR1 and CDR2 are KGHSH and LQKENI. Here the CDR3 reads CASSEGQLNGYTF. CDR3 DNA sequence: TGTGCCAGCTCTGAGGGACAGTTGAATGGCTACACCTTC.

The chain uses TRBV3-1 (or the pseudogene TRBV3-2) and TRBJ2-5; TRBD1 or TRBD2 may be the D gene (5 bases each). CDR1 and CDR2 from the germline V gene are LGHDT and YNNKEL (reference sequence). The ends were cut back, 4 bases at V and 1 base at J, with 10 bases in the middle. CDR3 length: 14 amino acids. In nucleotides, the CDR3 is TGTGCCAGCAGCCTCCGGGACGGCCAAGAGACCCAGTACTTC. This sequence encodes CASSLRDGQETQYF.

This chain uses TRBV3-1 (or the pseudogene TRBV3-2) with TRBJ2-3; the match to TRBD2 covers 14 bases. The V segment lost 0 bases and the J segment 4 bases; nucleotides outside the gene matches: 9. Germline CDR1 is LGHDT and CDR2 is YNNKEL (reference sequence). This CDR3 comprises 19 residues. The CDR3 sequence is CASSQDWTSGGSWADTQYF. In DNA, the CDR3 is TGTGCCAGCAGCCAAGATTGGACTAGCGGGGGGTCCTGGGCAGATACGCAGTATTTT.

V usage is TRBV6-5 and J usage is TRBJ2-2; tentatively, D is TRBD1 (6 bases). CDR3 length: 15 amino acids. CDR1 and CDR2 from the germline V gene are MNHEY and SVGAGI. V was trimmed by 5 bases and J by 5 bases, leaving 15 bases between them. The CDR3 reads CASSPGTLTTGELFF. In DNA form, the CDR3 reads TGTGCCAGCAGTCCCGGGACACTTACTACCGGGGAGCTGTTTTTT.

This clone was recorded once. V gene TRBV13 combines with J gene TRBJ2-1; 14 nucleotides align to TRBD2. Germline V gene sequence: CDR1 PRHDT, CDR2 FYEKMQ (reference sequence). V shed 4 bases and J 4 bases; nucleotides not matched to a gene: 6. CDR3 length: 17 amino acids. The CDR3 spells CASSSHRTSGGYNEQFF. The CDR3, as DNA: TGTGCCAGCAGCTCCCATAGGACTAGCGGGGGGTACAATGAGCAGTTCTTC.

CDR3 DNA sequence: TGTGCCAGCAGCGTGGACAGGGTGGGCAATGAGCAGTTCTTC. Protein product: CASSVDRVGNEQFF. The V gene is TRBV2, the J gene TRBJ2-1; 8 nucleotides line up with TRBD1. Germline values: CDR1 SNHLY, CDR2 FYNNEI. The CDR3 is 14 residues long. After removal of 6 bases from V and 6 bases from J, the junction contained 7 bases not matched to a gene.

The chain carries TRBV19 and TRBJ2-5, with unresolved D. V was pared by 3 bases and J by 0 bases, with 5 bases between. This CDR3 has 13 residues. CDR1 and CDR2 from the germline V gene are LNHDA and SQIVND (reference sequence). The CDR3 DNA reads TGTGCCAGTAGTATCTATCACCAAGAGACCCAGTACTTC. It translates to CASSIYHQETQYF.

The chain is built from TRBV5-6 and TRBJ2-3; 9 positions match TRBD2. Germline V lookup: CDR1 SGHDT, CDR2 YYEEEE. This CDR3 comprises 15 residues. Trimming took 1 base from V and 2 from J; bases not matched to a gene: 2. CDR3: CASSLLAGYTDTQYF. The CDR3 region has the DNA TGTGCCAGCAGCTTGCTAGCGGGGTACACAGATACGCAGTATTTT.